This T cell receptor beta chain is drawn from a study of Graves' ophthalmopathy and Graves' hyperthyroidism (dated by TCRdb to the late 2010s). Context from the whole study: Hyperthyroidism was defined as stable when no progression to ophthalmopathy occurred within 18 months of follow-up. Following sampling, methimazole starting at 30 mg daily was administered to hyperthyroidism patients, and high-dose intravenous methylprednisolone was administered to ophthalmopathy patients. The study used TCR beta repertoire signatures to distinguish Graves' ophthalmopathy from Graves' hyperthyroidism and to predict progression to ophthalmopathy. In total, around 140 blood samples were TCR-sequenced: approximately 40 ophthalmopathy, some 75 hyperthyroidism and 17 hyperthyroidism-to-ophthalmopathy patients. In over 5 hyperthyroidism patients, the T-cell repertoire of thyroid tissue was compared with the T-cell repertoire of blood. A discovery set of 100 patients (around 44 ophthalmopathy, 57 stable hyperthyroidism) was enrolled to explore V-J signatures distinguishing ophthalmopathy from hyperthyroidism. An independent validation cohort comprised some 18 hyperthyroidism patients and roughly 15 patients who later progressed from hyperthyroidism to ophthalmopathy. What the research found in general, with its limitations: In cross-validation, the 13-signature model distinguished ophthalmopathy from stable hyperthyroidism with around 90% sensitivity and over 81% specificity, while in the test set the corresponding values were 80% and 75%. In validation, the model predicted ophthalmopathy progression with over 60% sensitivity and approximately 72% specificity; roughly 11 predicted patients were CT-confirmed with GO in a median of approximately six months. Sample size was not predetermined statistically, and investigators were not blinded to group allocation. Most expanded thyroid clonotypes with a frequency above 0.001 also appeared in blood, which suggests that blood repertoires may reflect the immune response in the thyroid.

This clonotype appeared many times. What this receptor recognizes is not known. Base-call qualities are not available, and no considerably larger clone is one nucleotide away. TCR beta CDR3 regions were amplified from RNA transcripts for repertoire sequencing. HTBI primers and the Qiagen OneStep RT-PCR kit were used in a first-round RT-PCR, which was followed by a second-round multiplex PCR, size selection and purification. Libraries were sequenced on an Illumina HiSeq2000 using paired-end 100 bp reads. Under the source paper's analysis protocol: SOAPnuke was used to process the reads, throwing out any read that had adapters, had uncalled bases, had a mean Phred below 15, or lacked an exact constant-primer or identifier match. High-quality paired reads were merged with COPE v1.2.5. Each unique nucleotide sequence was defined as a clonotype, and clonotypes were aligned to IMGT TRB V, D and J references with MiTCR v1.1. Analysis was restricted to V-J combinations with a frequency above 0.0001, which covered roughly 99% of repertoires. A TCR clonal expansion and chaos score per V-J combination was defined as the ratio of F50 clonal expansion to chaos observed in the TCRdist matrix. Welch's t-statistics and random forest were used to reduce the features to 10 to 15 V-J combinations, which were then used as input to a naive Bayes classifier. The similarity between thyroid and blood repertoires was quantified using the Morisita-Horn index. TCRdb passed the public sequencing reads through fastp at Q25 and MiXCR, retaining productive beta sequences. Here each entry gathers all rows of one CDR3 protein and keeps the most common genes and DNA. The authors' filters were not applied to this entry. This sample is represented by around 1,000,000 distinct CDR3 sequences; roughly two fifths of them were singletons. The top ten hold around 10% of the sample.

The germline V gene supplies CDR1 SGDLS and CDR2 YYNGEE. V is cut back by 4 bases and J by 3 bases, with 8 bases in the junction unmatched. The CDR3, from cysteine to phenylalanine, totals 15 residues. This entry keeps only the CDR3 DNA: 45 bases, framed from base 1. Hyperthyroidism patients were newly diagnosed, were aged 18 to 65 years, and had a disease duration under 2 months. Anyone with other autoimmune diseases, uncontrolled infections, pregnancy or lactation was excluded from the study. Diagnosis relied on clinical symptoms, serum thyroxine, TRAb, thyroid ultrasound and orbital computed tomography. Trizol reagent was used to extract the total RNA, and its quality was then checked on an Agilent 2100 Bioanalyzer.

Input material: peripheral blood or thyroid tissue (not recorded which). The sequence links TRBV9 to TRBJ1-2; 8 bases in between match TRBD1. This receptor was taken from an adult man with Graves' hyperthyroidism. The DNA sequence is TGTGCCAGCAGCCATACAGGGGGACTTTACTATGGCTACACCTTC. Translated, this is CASSHTGGLYYGYTF.